Included here is one TCR beta chain sequence, with context. As yet, its antigen is unknown. The same CDR3 can be traced to other DNA sequences in this sample. The PCR ran on 60 Vbeta and 13 Jbeta primers. Generated by immunoSEQ multiplex PCR, the TCRdb table keeps only in-frame clones and is missing some. This sample contains 160,000 or so clones. The data are from a study of cytomegalovirus exposure and HLA in healthy donors. V lost 3 bases, J lost 4 bases, and 2 bases stayed unmatched. CDR1 is SGHRS, CDR2 YFSETQ, per germline. This CDR3 is 14 amino acids long. Study outcomes and limitations: The presence/absence work took it that sequencing depth was about the same across donors.

The donors, nominally healthy at sampling, likely had unrecorded immune exposures. The specimen was PBMCs. The chain uses TRBV5-1 and TRBJ2-1; 9 bases line up with TRBD1. The sequence came from a man aged 25 to 45 in good health and CMV-seronegative. Written as DNA, the CDR3 is TGCGCCAGCAGCTCGACAGGGGGGTACAATGAGCAGTTCTTC. Its translation is CASSSTGGYNEQFF.